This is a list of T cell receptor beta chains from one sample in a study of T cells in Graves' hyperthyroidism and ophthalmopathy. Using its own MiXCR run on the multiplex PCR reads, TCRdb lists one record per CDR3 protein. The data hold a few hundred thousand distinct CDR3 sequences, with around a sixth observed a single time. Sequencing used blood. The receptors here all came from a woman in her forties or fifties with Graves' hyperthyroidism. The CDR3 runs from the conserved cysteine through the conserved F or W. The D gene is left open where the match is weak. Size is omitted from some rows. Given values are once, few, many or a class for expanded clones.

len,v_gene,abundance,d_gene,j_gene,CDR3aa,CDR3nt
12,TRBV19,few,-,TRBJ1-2,CASSQKDYGYTF,TGTGCCAGTAGCCAAAAGGACTATGGCTACACCTTC
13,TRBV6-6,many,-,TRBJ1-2,CASSYYGDYGYTF,TGTGCCAGCAGTTACTACGGTGACTATGGCTACACCTTC
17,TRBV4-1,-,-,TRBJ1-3,CASSQTPDGYSGNTIYF,TGCGCCAGCAGCCAAACCCCGGACGGATACTCTGGAAACACCATATATTTT
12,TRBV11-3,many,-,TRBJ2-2,CASSSDVGELFF,TGTGCCAGCAGCTCAGATGTCGGGGAGCTGTTTTTT
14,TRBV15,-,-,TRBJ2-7,CATSRGGDSYEQYF,TGTGCCACCAGCAGAGGAGGGGACTCCTACGAGCAGTACTTC
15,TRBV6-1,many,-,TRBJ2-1,CASSYSVPLRNEQFF,TGTGCCAGCAGTTATTCCGTCCCCCTTCGGAATGAGCAGTTCTTC
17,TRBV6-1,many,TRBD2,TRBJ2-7,CASSTREKSGGPHEQYF,TGTGCCAGCAGTACGAGGGAGAAGTCGGGAGGGCCCCACGAGCAGTACTTC
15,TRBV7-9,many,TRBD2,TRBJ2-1,CASGKSGSLGNEQFF,TGTGCCAGCGGAAAAAGCGGGAGTCTCGGCAATGAGCAGTTCTTC
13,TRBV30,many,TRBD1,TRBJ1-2,CAGPGQGFGGYTF,TGTGCCGGTCCGGGACAGGGGTTTGGTGGCTACACCTTC
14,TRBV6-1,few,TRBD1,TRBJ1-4,CASRDRATNEKLFF,TGTGCCAGCAGGGACAGGGCAACTAATGAAAAACTGTTTTTT
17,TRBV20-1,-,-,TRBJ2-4,CSALHGGLRGFENIQYF,TGCAGTGCGCTACATGGGGGTCTTCGGGGATTCGAAAACATTCAGTACTTC
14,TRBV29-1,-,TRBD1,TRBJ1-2,CSGGQGTSNYGYTF,TGCAGCGGAGGACAGGGGACCTCTAACTATGGCTACACCTTC
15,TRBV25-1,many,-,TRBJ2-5,CASSEFAGKGETQYF,TGTGCCAGCAGTGAATTCGCAGGGAAAGGAGAGACCCAGTACTTC
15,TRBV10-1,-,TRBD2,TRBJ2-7,CASSDPGGSNYEQYF,TGCGCCAGCAGTGACCCGGGCGGGAGCAACTACGAGCAGTACTTC
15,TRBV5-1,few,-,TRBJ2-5,CASSRVGGTQETQYF,TGCGCCAGCAGCCGCGTGGGGGGCACCCAAGAGACCCAGTACTTC
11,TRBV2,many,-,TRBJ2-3,CAGGGGDTQYF,TGTGCCGGGGGGGGCGGGGATACGCAGTATTTT
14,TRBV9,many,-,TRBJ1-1,CASSVVLGDTEAFF,TGTGCCAGCAGCGTAGTTCTGGGGGACACTGAAGCTTTCTTT
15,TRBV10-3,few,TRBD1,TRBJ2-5,CAISEIWGTEETQYF,TGTGCCATCAGTGAGATTTGGGGGACAGAAGAGACCCAGTACTTC
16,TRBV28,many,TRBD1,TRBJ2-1,CASSSSGTGVIDEQFF,TGTGCCAGCAGTTCATCCGGGACAGGGGTTATCGATGAGCAGTTCTTC
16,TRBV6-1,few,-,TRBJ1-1,CASSGLVAGSNTEAFF,TGTGCCAGCAGTGGCTTGGTGGCAGGGTCGAACACTGAAGCTTTCTTT
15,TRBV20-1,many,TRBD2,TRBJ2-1,CSASPAGVRDNEQFF,TGCAGTGCTAGCCCGGCGGGAGTTCGTGACAATGAGCAGTTCTTC
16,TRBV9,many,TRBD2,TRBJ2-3,CASSVRSGTTLDTQYF,TGTGCCAGCAGCGTAAGGTCCGGGACTACCTTAGATACGCAGTATTTT
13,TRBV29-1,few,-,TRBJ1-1,CSVFRGFYTEAFF,TGCAGCGTTTTCAGGGGATTCTACACTGAAGCTTTCTTT
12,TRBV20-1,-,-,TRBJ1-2,CSARDPDYGYTF,TGCAGTGCTAGAGATCCCGACTATGGCTACACCTTC
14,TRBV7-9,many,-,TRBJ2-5,CASSLGQGIGTQYF,TGTGCCAGCAGCTTGGGGCAGGGGATAGGGACCCAGTACTTC